These 4 T cell receptor beta chains originate from one sample sequenced in a study of control samples from healthy donors and cancer patients. TCRdb's table, derived via immunoSEQ multiplex PCR, lists solely in-frame clones and lacks some. The profile shows approximately 170,000 clones, 90% to 95% of them singletons. Sequenced sample: blood. The source is a woman aged 30 to 39 in good health.

This chain joins TRBV7-8 and TRBJ1-2; TRBD1 might be the D (6 bases). The CDR3 is 13 amino acids. Germline V gene data show CDR1 as SGHVS and CDR2 as FQNEAQ. Trimming shortened V by 4 bases and J by 7 bases, and 13 bases separated the two germline ends. The chain's CDR3 is CASSSTGTRGYTF. CDR3 in DNA: TGTGCCAGCAGCTCCACAGGGACGCGTGGCTACACCTTC.

The chain is built from TRBV28 and TRBJ1-4, with D maybe TRBD1 (5 bases). Germline lookup yields CDR1 MDHEN and CDR2 SYDVKM. This CDR3 comprises 14 residues. V lost 5 bases and J lost 4, with 11 bases in between. The CDR3: CASSPGGFNEKLFF. As DNA, the CDR3 is TGTGCCAGCAGTCCGGGGGGTTTTAATGAAAAACTGTTTTTT.

The chain carries TRBV5-1 and TRBJ1-1; 7 bases map to TRBD1. Trimming removed 4 bases from V and 1 base from J; junction bases left unmatched: 4. The CDR3 has 14 residues. Germline CDR1 is SGHRS and CDR2 is YFSETQ. This chain's CDR3 is CASSEGQPNTEAFF. The CDR3 DNA reads TGCGCCAGCAGCGAGGGACAGCCGAACACTGAAGCTTTCTTT. Full variable domain (outside the CDR3, taken from reference TRBV5-1 and TRBJ1-1): KAGVTQTPRYLIKTRGQQVTLSCSPISGHRSVSWYQQTPGQGLQFLFEYFSETQRNKGNFPGRFSGRQFSNSRSEMNVSTLELGDSALYLCASSEGQPNTEAFFGQGTRLTVV.

The chain employs TRBV19 and TRBJ1-5, with D maybe TRBD1 (5 bases). Germline assignment: CDR1 LNHDA and CDR2 SQIVND (reference sequence). The V end lost 1 base, the J end lost 3 bases, and 22 bases lay between the germline ends. The CDR3 covers 19 residues. The CDR3 DNA reads as TGTGCCAGTAGTATAGCCGCGGGTGGGCCAGGGTGGAACAATCAGCCCCAGCATTTT. Residues: CASSIAAGGPGWNNQPQHF.